The 14 T cell receptor beta chains listed next were all sequenced from one sample in a study of CXCR3-negative and CXCR3-positive naive CD8 T cells. UMI-tagged TRB cDNA libraries were built via 5' RACE. From its re-call of the 5' RACE reads, TCRdb lists each CDR3 protein once, without DNA. Its table records some 130,000 distinct CDR3 sequences. Sequencing was done on a sample of naive CXCR3- CD8+ T cells from blood. Subset noted: CD45RO-CCR7+CD27+CD95- naive CD8+ T cells lacking CXCR3 (TNR3-). These receptors were obtained from a human donor in good health. Some clones in this sample may be carry-over from other donors' samples.

The J gene is TRBJ2-7, the V gene TRBV12-3 or TRBV12-4; the D call from TCRdb, TRBD2, cannot be confirmed without DNA. The CDR3 has 16 residues. The CDR3 loop reads CASSWGERERSWEQYF.

This chain connects TRBV3-1 to TRBJ2-1; checking the TCRdb D call of TRBD2 is not possible without DNA. The CDR3 has 15 residues. CDR1 LGHDT and CDR2 YNNKEL come from the germline V gene (reference sequence). The CDR3 loop reads CASSQEDGLVNEQFF.

The chain combines TRBV4-1 with TRBJ2-3. There are 13 residues in the CDR3. Germline V gene lookup returns CDR1 MGHRA and CDR2 YSYEKL. This CDR3 is CASSHVGTDTQYF.

The chain has TRBV12-3 or TRBV12-4 and TRBJ2-3; TCRdb names TRBD2, which stays unverified in the absence of DNA. The CDR3 covers 15 residues. CDR3: CASSLGTLITDTQYF.

The gene calls are TRBV7-9 and TRBJ1-1; checking the TCRdb D call of TRBD1 is not possible without DNA. The CDR3 sequence is 15 residues long. Germline V lookup: CDR1 SEHNR, CDR2 FQNEAQ (reference sequence). The CDR3 here is CASSIRQDMDTEAFF. The variable domain in full, completed from reference TRBV7-9 and TRBJ1-1, reads DTGVSQNPRHKITKRGQNVTFRCDPISEHNRLYWYRQTLGQGPEFLTYFQNEAQLEKSRLLSDRFSAERPKGSFSTLEIQRTEQGDSAMYLCASSIRQDMDTEAFFGQGTRLTVV.

The chain has TRBV29-1 and TRBJ2-7; TCRdb's D call of TRBD1 is untestable without DNA. The V gene's germline CDR1 is SQVTM and CDR2 ANQGSEA. The CDR3 runs 12 residues. CDR3 sequence reads: CSVAAGTHEQYF.

The chain couples TRBV4-3 to TRBJ2-3; TCRdb proposes TRBD1, but this gene call is untestable without DNA. The germline gives CDR1 LGHNA, CDR2 YSLEER. This CDR3 comprises 16 residues. Here the CDR3 reads CASSQAHQGEDDTQYF.

The chain joins TRBV25-1 to TRBJ1-2. CDR1 and CDR2 (germline): MGHDK, SYGVNS. The CDR3 length is 12 residues. The CDR3 here is CASSESGYGYTF.

The chain employs TRBV28 and TRBJ2-7; the D gene TCRdb calls, TRBD2, cannot be checked with no DNA. CDR3 length: 14 residues. Germline CDR1 is MDHEN and CDR2 is SYDVKM. The CDR3 sequence: CASVSRGLAYEQYF.

The J gene is TRBJ2-1, the V gene TRBV12-3 or TRBV12-4; TCRdb's D gene call, TRBD1, goes unchecked for lack of DNA. There are 15 residues in the CDR3. The CDR3 protein is CASSFKGQKNNEQFF.

This chain uses TRBV3-1 with TRBJ2-4; lacking DNA, the TRBD2 call made by TCRdb goes unchecked. The length of the CDR3 is 17 residues. Germline V gene lookup returns CDR1 LGHDT and CDR2 YNNKEL (reference sequence). This chain's CDR3 is CASSGRLPAVNKNIQYF.

V gene TRBV5-5 combines with J gene TRBJ2-3; the TCRdb call, TRBD2, lacks DNA for checking. This CDR3 has 17 amino acids. Germline-derived CDR1 and CDR2 are SGHKS and YYEKEE (reference sequence). The CDR3 protein is CASTAWTPAFNTDTQYF.

The chain links TRBV7-2 to TRBJ2-7; the D call of TRBD2 rests on TCRdb alone, since no DNA is present to check it. Per germline, CDR1 SGHTA and CDR2 FQGNSA. The CDR3 consists of 15 residues. CDR3 protein: CASSQVVGGTDEQYF. Using reference TRBV7-2 and TRBJ2-7 for the parts outside the CDR3, the full variable domain is GAGVSQSPSNKVTEKGKDVELRCDPISGHTALYWYRQSLGQGLEFLIYFQGNSAPDKSGLPSDRFSAERTGGSVSTLTIQRTQQEDSAVYLCASSQVVGGTDEQYFGPGTRLTVT.

V and J are TRBV29-1 and TRBJ2-3; the D call of TRBD1 rests on TCRdb alone, since no DNA is present to check it. The germline V gene has CDR1 SQVTM and CDR2 ANQGSEA. This CDR3 has 13 amino acids. The CDR3 loop reads CSVRTVGSDTQYF.